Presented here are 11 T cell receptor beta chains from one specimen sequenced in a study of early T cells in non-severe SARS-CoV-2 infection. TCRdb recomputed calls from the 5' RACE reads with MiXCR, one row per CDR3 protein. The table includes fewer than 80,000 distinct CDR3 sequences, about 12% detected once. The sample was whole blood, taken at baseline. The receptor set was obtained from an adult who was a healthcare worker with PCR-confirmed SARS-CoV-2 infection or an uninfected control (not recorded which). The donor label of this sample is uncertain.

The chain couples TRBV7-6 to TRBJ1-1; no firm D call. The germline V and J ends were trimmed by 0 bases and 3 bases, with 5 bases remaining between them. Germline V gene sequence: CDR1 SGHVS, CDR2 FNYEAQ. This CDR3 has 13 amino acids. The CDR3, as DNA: TGTGCCAGCAGCTTAGCGCTGTACACTGAAGCTTTCTTT. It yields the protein CASSLALYTEAFF.

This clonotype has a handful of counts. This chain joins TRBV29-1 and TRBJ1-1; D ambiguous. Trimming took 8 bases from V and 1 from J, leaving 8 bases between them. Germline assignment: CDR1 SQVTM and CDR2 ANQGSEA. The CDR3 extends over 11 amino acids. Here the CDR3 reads CSSGRNTEAFF. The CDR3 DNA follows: TGCAGCTCCGGCAGGAACACTGAAGCTTTCTTT.

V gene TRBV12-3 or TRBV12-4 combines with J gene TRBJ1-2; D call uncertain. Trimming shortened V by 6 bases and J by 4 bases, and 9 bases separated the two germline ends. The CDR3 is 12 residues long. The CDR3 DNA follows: TGTGCCAGCAGCCCCCTCTCCTATGGCTACACCTTC. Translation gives CASSPLSYGYTF.

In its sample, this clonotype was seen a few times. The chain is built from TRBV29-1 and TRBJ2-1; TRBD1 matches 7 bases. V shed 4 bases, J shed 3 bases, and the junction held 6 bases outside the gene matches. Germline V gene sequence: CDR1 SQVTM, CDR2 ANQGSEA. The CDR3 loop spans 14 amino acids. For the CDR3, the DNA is TGCAGCGTTGGAAGACAGGGATACTACAATGAGCAGTTCTTC. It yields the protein CSVGRQGYYNEQFF.

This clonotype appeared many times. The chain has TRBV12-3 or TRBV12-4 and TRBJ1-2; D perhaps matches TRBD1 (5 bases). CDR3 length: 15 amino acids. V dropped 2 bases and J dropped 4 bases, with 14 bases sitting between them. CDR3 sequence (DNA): TGTGCCAGCAGTTTATGGACGGGGGGTTCCTATGGCTACACCTTC. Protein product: CASSLWTGGSYGYTF.

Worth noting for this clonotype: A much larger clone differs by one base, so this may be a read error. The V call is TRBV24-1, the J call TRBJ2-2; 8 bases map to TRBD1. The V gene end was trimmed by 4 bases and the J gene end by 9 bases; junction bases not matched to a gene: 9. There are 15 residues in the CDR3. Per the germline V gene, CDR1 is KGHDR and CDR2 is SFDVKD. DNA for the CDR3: TGTGCCACCAGTGACTCCAGGACAGGGACCAGGGAGCTGTTTTTT. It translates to CATSDSRTGTRELFF.

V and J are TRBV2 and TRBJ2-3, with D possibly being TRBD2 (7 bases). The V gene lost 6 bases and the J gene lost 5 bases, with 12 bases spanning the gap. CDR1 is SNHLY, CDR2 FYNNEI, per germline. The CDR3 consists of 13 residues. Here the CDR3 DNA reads TGTGCCAGCAGCGGGGGGCCTCGAGATACGCAGTATTTT. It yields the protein CASSGGPRDTQYF.

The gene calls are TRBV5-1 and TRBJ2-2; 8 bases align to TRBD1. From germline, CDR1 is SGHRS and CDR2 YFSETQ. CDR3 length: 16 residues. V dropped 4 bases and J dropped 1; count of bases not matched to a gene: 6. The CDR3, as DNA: TGCGCCAGCAGCCTACGGACAGGGAAGAACACCGGGGAGCTGTTTTTT. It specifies CASSLRTGKNTGELFF. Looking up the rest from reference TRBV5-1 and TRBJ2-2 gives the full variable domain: KAGVTQTPRYLIKTRGQQVTLSCSPISGHRSVSWYQQTPGQGLQFLFEYFSETQRNKGNFPGRFSGRQFSNSRSEMNVSTLELGDSALYLCASSLRTGKNTGELFFGEGSRLTVL.

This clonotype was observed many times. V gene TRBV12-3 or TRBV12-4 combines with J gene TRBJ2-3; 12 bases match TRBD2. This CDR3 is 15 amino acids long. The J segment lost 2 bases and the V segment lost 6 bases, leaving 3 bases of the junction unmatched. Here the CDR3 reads CASRGLAGLTDTQYF. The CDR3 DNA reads TGTGCCAGCAGAGGACTAGCGGGACTCACAGATACGCAGTATTTT.

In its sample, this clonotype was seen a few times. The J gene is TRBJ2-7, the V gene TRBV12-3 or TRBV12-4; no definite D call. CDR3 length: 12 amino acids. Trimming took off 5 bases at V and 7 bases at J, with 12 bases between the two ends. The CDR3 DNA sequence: TGTGCCAGCAGTCTCCGACTGGGGGAGCAGTACGTC. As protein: CASSLRLGEQYV.

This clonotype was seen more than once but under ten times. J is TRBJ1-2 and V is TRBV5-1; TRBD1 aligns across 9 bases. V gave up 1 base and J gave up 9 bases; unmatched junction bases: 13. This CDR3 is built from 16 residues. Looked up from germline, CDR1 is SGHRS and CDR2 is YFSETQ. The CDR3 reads CASSLPSPGQGGSYTF. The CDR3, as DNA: TGCGCCAGCAGCTTGCCGTCTCCGGGACAGGGAGGAAGCTACACCTTC.